These T cell receptor beta chains were read from a single sample in a study of blood T cell repertoires in COVID-19. Here immunoSEQ multiplex PCR was the method, and the copy in TCRdb shows in-frame clones only, minus some. The profile shows 40,000 to 50,000 clones, roughly nine tenths of them singletons. The sample taken for sequencing was peripheral blood. The source of these receptors is a human donor in a cohort sampled during active COVID-19. The CDR3 runs from the conserved cysteine through the conserved F or W. The order of the fields is CDR3 length, clone size, J gene, V gene, D gene, CDR3 DNA, CDR3 protein. D genes are given only for firm matches. Expanded clones get a size class; other rows say once, few or many, or leave the size out.

>17|once|TRBJ2-3|TRBV5-5|NA
TGTGCCAGCAGCCGATACGGTAGTAGCGGAAGCACAGATACGCAGTATTTT
CASSRYGSSGSTDTQYF
>11|NA|TRBJ2-1|TRBV28|NA
TGTGCCAGCAGTCCCGGGGTTGAGCAGTTCTTC
CASSPGVEQFF
>14|NA|TRBJ2-7|TRBV7-6|NA
TGTGCCAGCAGCTTAGTGGGAGAGTCCTACGAGCAGTACTTC
CASSLVGESYEQYF
>15|NA|TRBJ2-7|TRBV5-4|TRBD2
TGTGCCAGCAGCGAGACGCCGGGACTAGCCTACGAGCAGTACTTC
CASSETPGLAYEQYF
>12|NA|TRBJ2-2|TRBV6-6|TRBD1
TGTGCCGGCGGGGACAGGGCCGGGGAGCTGTTTTTT
CAGGDRAGELFF
>12|few|TRBJ2-3|TRBV3-1/TRBV3-2|NA
TGTGCCAGCAGCGAGGCCCATGATACGCAGTATTTT
CASSEAHDTQYF
>14|NA|TRBJ2-3|TRBV7-9|TRBD2
TGTGCCAGCAGCCCGGGACTAGCGGTCGGAGAAGAGTATTTT
CASSPGLAVGEEYF
>14|NA|TRBJ1-3|TRBV19|NA
TGTGCCAGTAGTATAGGGGGGCACGGAAACACCATATATTTT
CASSIGGHGNTIYF
>15|NA|TRBJ2-1|TRBV2|NA
TGTGCCAGCAGTGATTCAGGGGTCCCATACAATGAGCAGTTCTTC
CASSDSGVPYNEQFF
>15|NA|TRBJ1-1|TRBV4-1|TRBD1
TGCGCCAGCAGCCAGGGGACAGGGCGCAAAACTGAAGCTTTCTTT
CASSQGTGRKTEAFF
>16|NA|TRBJ1-1|TRBV27|TRBD1
TGTGCCAGCGCTGACAGGGGGGTGGATTTTGGGACTGAAGCTTTCTTT
CASADRGVDFGTEAFF
>13|NA|TRBJ2-7|TRBV11-2|TRBD1
TGTGCCAGCAGCTTGGGACAGTCCTACGAGCAGTACTTC
CASSLGQSYEQYF